These T cell receptor beta chains were read from a single sample in a study of blood T cell repertoires in COVID-19. Clones were read by immunoSEQ multiplex PCR, and TCRdb kept only the in-frame ones, dropping some. The data hold about 87,000 clones, with over 75% observed a single time. The material sequenced was peripheral blood. The origin of the receptors is a woman in her 70s with acute or convalescent COVID-19. The conserved cysteine and the conserved F or W are not part of the CDR3 here. D genes are given only for firm matches. Size is omitted from some rows. Given values are once, few, many or a class for expanded clones.

>few|TRBV19|NA|TRBJ2-1
ASSIAGGPYNEQF
>NA|TRBV10-3|TRBD1|TRBJ1-1
AISESGGDRRAF
>NA|TRBV11-3|NA|TRBJ1-4
ASSPGPTNEKLF
>NA|TRBV7-3|NA|TRBJ1-6
ASSLGPGDSPLH
>NA|TRBV5-6|TRBD2|TRBJ2-1
ASSFSGGADEQF
>NA|TRBV29-1|NA|TRBJ2-1
SVDARGLNEQF
>NA|TRBV3-1/TRBV3-2|TRBD1|TRBJ2-7
ASSHSGQGYEQY
>once|TRBV5-1|NA|TRBJ2-2
ASSFGQLSNTGELF
>NA|TRBV10-2|TRBD2|TRBJ2-2
ASTLAGVTGELF
>NA|TRBV5-1|TRBD1|TRBJ2-7
ASSLVGGAGNEQY
>NA|TRBV5-8|NA|TRBJ1-5
ASSYQDPRVTPQH
>NA|TRBV7-3|NA|TRBJ2-2
ASSILGGGTNTGELF
>NA|TRBV4-2|NA|TRBJ2-2
ASRRTAYTGELF
>NA|TRBV5-1|NA|TRBJ2-1
ASSFGTSYNEQF
>NA|TRBV3-1/TRBV3-2|NA|TRBJ1-3
ASSQVRSGNTIY
>NA|TRBV5-1|TRBD1|TRBJ1-2
ASRREGGAGYT
>NA|TRBV2|NA|TRBJ2-5
ASNGGQETQY
>NA|TRBV18|TRBD1|TRBJ1-1
ASSPTSFGTGWYTEAF
>NA|TRBV13|NA|TRBJ2-4
ASSSTRQKSIQY
>NA|TRBV9|NA|TRBJ1-2
ASSVEGGNYGYT
>once|TRBV11-3|NA|TRBJ1-2
ASSPSAGNNYGYT
>NA|TRBV6-5|NA|TRBJ1-5
ASSPKTAGNQPQH
>NA|TRBV28|NA|TRBJ2-7
ATLEGVWYEQY
>NA|TRBV6-6|TRBD2|TRBJ2-7
ASKSTSGTYEQY
>NA|TRBV28|NA|TRBJ2-7
ASRPGSNGEQY
>NA|TRBV4-1|NA|TRBJ1-1
ASSQADRGNTEAF
>NA|TRBV19|NA|TRBJ1-1
ASSPVQGNTEAF
>NA|TRBV5-7|NA|TRBJ2-5
ASSLAGAPKTQY
>few|TRBV2|TRBD1|TRBJ1-2
ASSEAPGQGTPGYGYT
>once|TRBV28|TRBD1|TRBJ1-2
ASSLSGGRGYT
>NA|TRBV28|NA|TRBJ1-3
ASSGLIHAGNTIY
>NA|TRBV6-2/TRBV6-3|NA|TRBJ2-1
ASSYGGADDNEQF
>once|TRBV7-8|TRBD2|TRBJ2-5
ASTQTSGSQETQY
>NA|TRBV7-6|NA|TRBJ1-4
ASSYTGLTNEKLF
>few|TRBV7-3|TRBD1|TRBJ2-1
ASSFQGANNEQF
>NA|TRBV3-1/TRBV3-2|NA|TRBJ2-7
ASSPSRPGEQY
>NA|TRBV25-1|NA|TRBJ1-1
ASSEYPSRGSDTEAF
>NA|TRBV11-2|NA|TRBJ2-1
ASSPVGAYYNEQF
>NA|TRBV6-1|NA|TRBJ1-5
ASSEAYQGPQH
>NA|TRBV10-2|TRBD1|TRBJ1-5
ASSPGDRYQPQH
>NA|TRBV27|TRBD1|TRBJ2-3
ASRRPGQGRDTQY
>NA|TRBV20-1|TRBD1|TRBJ1-2
SARDARDSH
>once|TRBV5-1|NA|TRBJ1-3
ASSLAAAGNTIY
>once|TRBV5-1|TRBD1|TRBJ2-5
ASSSPQGVETQY
>NA|TRBV4-1|TRBD1|TRBJ1-5
ASSQGDRGTEPQH
>NA|TRBV30|TRBD1|TRBJ1-2
AWGGYRPDRGPGYT
>NA|TRBV10-2|TRBD1|TRBJ1-1
ASRMTGSNTEAF
>NA|TRBV28|NA|TRBJ1-4
ASSSNAEDTGEKLF
>NA|TRBV7-6|NA|TRBJ1-2
ASSPRNGGYGYT
>NA|TRBV24-1|NA|TRBJ1-2
ATRETVQPYGYT
>NA|TRBV11-3|NA|TRBJ1-2
ASSPRAADLGGYT
>NA|TRBV6-5|NA|TRBJ1-5
ASSPRQYSNQPQH
>NA|TRBV19|TRBD1|TRBJ1-2
ASSIRQGAYGYT
>NA|TRBV3-1/TRBV3-2|NA|TRBJ1-2
ASSHSGPNYGYT
>NA|TRBV4-1|NA|TRBJ1-3
ASSQDFREPH